This T cell receptor beta chain comes out of a study of shared clonotypes between healthy human individuals. On this clone: The antigen is unknown.

It was across several immunoSEQ plates that each subset's genomic DNA was evenly split. Here immunoSEQ multiplex PCR was the method, and the copy in TCRdb shows in-frame clones only, minus some. The table has about 1,800,000 clones, about 95% seen once. Overall study results and limits: Limited genetic and exposure-history diversity came from having few donors. Sharing across four donors was highest in naive CD4 (roughly 5%) and lowest in memory CD8 (0.4%).

The germline V gene has CDR1 MNHNS and CDR2 SASEGT. Trimming took 8 bases from V and 12 from J; bases not matched to a gene: 21. The CDR3 covers 15 residues. As defined, naive CD8 cells were CD45RO-negative and positively selected for CCR7, with terminally differentiated effector memory CD45RA+ cells excluded. Healthy and HIV-negative, the adult donors had no recent acute infections or vaccinations. Specimen: naive CD8+ T cells sorted from blood. The source of this sequence is a man aged 18 to 29 in good health. This chain links TRBV6-1 with TRBJ1-2, with 7 positions matching TRBD1. The CDR3 region has the DNA TGTGCCAGCGGGGAACCCGCCGGGACAGCCGCAAAGGACACCTTC. It is translated as CASGEPAGTAAKDTF.